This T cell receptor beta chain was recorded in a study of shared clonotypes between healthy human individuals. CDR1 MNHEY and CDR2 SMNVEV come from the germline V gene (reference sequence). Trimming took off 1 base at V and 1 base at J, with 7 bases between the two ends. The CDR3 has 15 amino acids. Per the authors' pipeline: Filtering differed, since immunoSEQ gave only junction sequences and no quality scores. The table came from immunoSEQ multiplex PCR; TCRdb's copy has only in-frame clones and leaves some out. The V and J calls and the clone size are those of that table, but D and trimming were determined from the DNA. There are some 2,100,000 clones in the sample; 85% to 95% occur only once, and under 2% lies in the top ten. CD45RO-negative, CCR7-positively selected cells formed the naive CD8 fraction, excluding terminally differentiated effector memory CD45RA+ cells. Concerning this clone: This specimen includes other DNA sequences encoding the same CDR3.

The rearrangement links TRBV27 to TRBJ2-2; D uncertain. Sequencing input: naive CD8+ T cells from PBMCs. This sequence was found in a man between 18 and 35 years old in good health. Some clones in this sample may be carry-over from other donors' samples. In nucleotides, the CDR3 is TGTGCCAGCAGTTTATATTCAGGGAACACCGGGGAGCTGTTTTTT. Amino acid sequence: CASSLYSGNTGELFF.